The source of this T cell receptor beta chain is a study of T cell responses to AZD1222 COVID-19 vaccine. Notes on this clone: Its matching antigen is unknown.

CDR3 size: 12 residues. Germline V gene sequence: CDR1 MNHEY, CDR2 SVGAGI. The germline V and J ends were trimmed by 6 bases and 5 bases, with 7 bases remaining between them. Study results and caveats: Baseline serology detected seropositivity in only six AZD1222 recipients.

Libraries were prepared by immunoSEQ multiplex PCR; TCRdb keeps only in-frame clonotypes and omits some of them. The sample has 95,000 to 150,000 clones; roughly 90% are singletons. The J gene is TRBJ1-4, the V gene TRBV6-5, with D maybe TRBD1 (5 bases). The clonotype comes from an adult in good health. The specimen comprised peripheral blood, sampled on day 0 of AZD1222 vaccination. The CDR3 reads CASRQANEKLFF. The CDR3 DNA reads as TGTGCCAGCAGACAGGCAAATGAAAAACTGTTTTTT.